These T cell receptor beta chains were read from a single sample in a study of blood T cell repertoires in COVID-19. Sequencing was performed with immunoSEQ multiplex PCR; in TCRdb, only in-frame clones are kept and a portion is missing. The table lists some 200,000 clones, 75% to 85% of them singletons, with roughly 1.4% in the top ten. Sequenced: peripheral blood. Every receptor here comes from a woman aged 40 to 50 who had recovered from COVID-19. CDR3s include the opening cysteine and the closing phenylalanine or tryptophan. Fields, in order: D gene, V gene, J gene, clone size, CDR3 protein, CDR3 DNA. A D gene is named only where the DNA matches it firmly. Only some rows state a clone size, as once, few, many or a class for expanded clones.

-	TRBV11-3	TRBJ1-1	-	CASSFQGLNTEAFF	TGTGCCAGCAGCTTTCAGGGGTTGAACACTGAAGCTTTCTTT
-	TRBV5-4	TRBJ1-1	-	CASRSQGSSAGTEAFF	TGTGCCAGCAGATCTCAGGGCTCCTCAGCGGGGACTGAAGCTTTCTTT
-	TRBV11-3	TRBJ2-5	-	CASSFRGQETQYF	TGTGCCAGCAGCTTTAGGGGGCAAGAGACCCAGTACTTC
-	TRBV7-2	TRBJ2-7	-	CASSKTRQSSYEQYF	TGTGCCAGCAGCAAAACGAGACAGAGCTCCTACGAGCAGTACTTC
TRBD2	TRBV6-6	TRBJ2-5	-	CASRRLTSGGQETQYF	TGTGCCAGCAGGAGACTGACTAGCGGGGGACAAGAGACCCAGTACTTC
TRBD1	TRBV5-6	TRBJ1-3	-	CASTYGGGTATIYF	TGTGCCAGCACCTACGGAGGGGGCACAGCGACCATATATTTT
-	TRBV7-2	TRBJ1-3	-	CASSVSGDTGGNTIYF	TGTGCCAGCAGCGTATCAGGGGACACTGGTGGAAACACCATATATTTT
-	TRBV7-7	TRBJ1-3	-	CASSLGPGPGNTIYF	TGTGCTAGCAGCTTAGGCCCAGGGCCGGGAAACACCATATATTTT
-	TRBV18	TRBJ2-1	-	CASSPGGLQNYNEQFF	TGTGCCAGCTCACCCGGCGGGCTTCAAAACTACAATGAGCAGTTCTTC
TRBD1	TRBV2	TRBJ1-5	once	CASSGGAGGNQPQHF	TGTGCCAGCAGTGGTGGGGCAGGGGGGAATCAGCCCCAGCATTTT
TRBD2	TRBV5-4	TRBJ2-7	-	CASSYEWGGEQYF	TGTGCCAGCAGCTACGAGTGGGGGGGAGAGCAGTACTTC
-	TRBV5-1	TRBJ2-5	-	CASRLTEETQYF	TGCGCCAGCAGACTTACGGAAGAGACCCAGTACTTC
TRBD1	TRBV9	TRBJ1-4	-	CASSADGQGTDEKLFF	TGTGCCAGCAGCGCAGACGGACAGGGGACCGATGAAAAACTGTTTTTT
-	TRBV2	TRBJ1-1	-	CASSGLTGQNTEAFF	TGTGCCAGCAGTGGATTGACAGGCCAGAACACTGAAGCTTTCTTT
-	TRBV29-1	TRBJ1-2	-	CSVVVGTRGYTF	TGCAGCGTTGTGGTTGGAACTAGGGGCTACACCTTC
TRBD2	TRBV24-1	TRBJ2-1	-	CATSPGGGFNEQFF	TGTGCCACCTCCCCCGGGGGGGGGTTCAATGAGCAGTTCTTC
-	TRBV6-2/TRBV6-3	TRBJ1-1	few	CASSFGGLDEAFF	TGTGCCAGCAGTTTCGGAGGGTTGGATGAAGCTTTCTTT
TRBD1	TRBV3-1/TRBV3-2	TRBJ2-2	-	CASSTGQGTTGELFF	TGTGCCAGCAGCACGGGACAGGGGACCACCGGGGAGCTGTTTTTT
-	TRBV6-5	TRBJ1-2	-	CASRMDKLYGYTF	TGTGCCAGCCGAATGGACAAGCTCTATGGCTACACCTTC
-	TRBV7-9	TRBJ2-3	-	CASSLEGLGTDTQYF	TGTGCCAGCAGCTTAGAAGGACTCGGCACAGATACGCAGTATTTT
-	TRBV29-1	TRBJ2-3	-	CSVDGDTQYF	TGCAGCGTTGACGGGGATACGCAGTATTTT
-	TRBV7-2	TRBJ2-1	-	CASSHGGNYNEQFF	TGTGCCAGCAGCCACGGGGGAAACTACAATGAGCAGTTCTTC
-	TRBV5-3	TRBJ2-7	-	CARSLIATEDSYEQYF	TGTGCCAGAAGCTTGATTGCTACAGAAGATTCCTACGAGCAGTACTTC
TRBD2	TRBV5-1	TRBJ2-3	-	CASSPSSGGAPDTQYF	TGCGCCAGCAGCCCCTCTAGCGGGGGGGCCCCAGATACGCAGTATTTT
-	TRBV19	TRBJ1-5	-	CASSTSTAFYGNQPQHF	TGTGCCAGTAGTACCTCGACAGCATTCTACGGCAATCAGCCCCAGCATTTT
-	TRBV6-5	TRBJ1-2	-	CASLGGANYGYTF	TGTGCCAGCTTAGGAGGGGCCAACTATGGCTACACCTTC
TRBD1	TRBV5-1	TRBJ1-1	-	CASSFNERQGMNTEAFF	TGCGCCAGCAGCTTCAACGAAAGACAGGGGATGAACACTGAAGCTTTCTTT
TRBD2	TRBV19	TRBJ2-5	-	CASSISLAGVQETQYF	TGTGCCAGTAGTATCTCACTAGCGGGGGTTCAAGAGACCCAGTACTTC
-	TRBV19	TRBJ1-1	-	CASSITTENTEAFF	TGTGCCAGTAGTATAACTACGGAGAACACTGAAGCTTTCTTT
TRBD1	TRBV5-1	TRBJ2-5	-	CASSRGQGVETQYF	TGCGCCAGCAGCCGAGGACAGGGGGTAGAGACCCAGTACTTC
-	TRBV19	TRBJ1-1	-	CASSIFFGGGTEAFF	TGTGCCAGTAGTATATTTTTTGGGGGCGGAACTGAAGCTTTCTTT
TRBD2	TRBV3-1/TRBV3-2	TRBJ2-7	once	CASSQGLAGAYEQYF	TGTGCCAGCAGCCAGGGACTAGCGGGGGCCTACGAGCAGTACTTC
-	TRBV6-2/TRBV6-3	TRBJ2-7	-	CASSYSREANEQYF	TGTGCCAGCAGTTACTCGAGGGAGGCGAACGAGCAGTACTTC
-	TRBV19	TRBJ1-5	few	CASSIRLGGGNQPQHF	TGTGCCAGTAGTATTCGGCTAGGAGGGGGCAATCAGCCCCAGCATTTT
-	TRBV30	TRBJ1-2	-	CAWSALRYNYGYTF	TGTGCCTGGAGTGCGCTAAGATATAACTATGGCTACACCTTC
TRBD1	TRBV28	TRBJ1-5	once	CASSFLQGDQPQHF	TGTGCCAGCAGTTTTTTGCAGGGGGATCAGCCCCAGCATTTT
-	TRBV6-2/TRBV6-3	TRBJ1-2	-	CASSPQGNYGYTF	TGTGCCAGCAGCCCCCAGGGGAACTATGGCTACACCTTC
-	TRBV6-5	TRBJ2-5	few	CASSYGAQETQYF	TGTGCCAGCAGTTACGGGGCTCAAGAGACCCAGTACTTC
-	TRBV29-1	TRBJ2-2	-	CSVDRDTGELFF	TGCAGCGTTGACAGGGACACCGGGGAGCTGTTTTTT
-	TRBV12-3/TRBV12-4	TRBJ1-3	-	CASSVSTGNTIYF	TGTGCCAGCAGTGTGAGTACTGGAAACACCATATATTTT
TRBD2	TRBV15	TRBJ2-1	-	CATSVGLAGSNEQFF	TGTGCCACCAGCGTAGGACTAGCGGGGTCTAATGAGCAGTTCTTC
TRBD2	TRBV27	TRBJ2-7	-	CASSSYIYASGYEQYF	TGTGCCAGCAGTTCCTACATTTACGCTAGCGGCTACGAGCAGTACTTC
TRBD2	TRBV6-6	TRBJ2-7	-	CASSLRTSGGRPYEQYF	TGTGCCAGCAGTCTGCGGACTAGCGGGGGCCGTCCCTACGAGCAGTACTTC
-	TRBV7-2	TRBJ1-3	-	CASSLSGVGNTIYF	TGTGCCAGCAGCTTATCCGGGGTCGGAAACACCATATATTTT
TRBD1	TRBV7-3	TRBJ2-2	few	CASSIGTATGELFF	TGTGCCAGCAGCATTGGGACAGCTACCGGGGAGCTGTTTTTT
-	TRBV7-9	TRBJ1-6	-	CASSGLQESSYNSPLHF	TGTGCCAGCAGCGGTCTACAGGAGAGCTCCTATAATTCACCCCTCCACTTT
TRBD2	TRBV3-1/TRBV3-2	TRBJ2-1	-	CASSQVGASGGEEQFF	TGTGCCAGCAGCCAAGTAGGGGCTAGCGGGGGGGAAGAACAGTTCTTC
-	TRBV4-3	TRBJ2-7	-	CASSQELRYEQYF	TGCGCCAGCAGCCAAGAACTTCGTTACGAGCAGTACTTC
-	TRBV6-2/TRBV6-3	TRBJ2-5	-	CASSRPGEETQYF	TGTGCCAGCAGTCGACCAGGGGAAGAGACCCAGTACTTC
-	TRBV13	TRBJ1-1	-	CASSSSSLLMGRDREAFF	TGTGCCAGCAGCTCTTCGAGCCTCTTAATGGGCCGTGACAGGGAAGCTTTCTTT
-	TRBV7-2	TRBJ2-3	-	CASSPAWRDTQYF	TGTGCCAGCAGCCCCGCTTGGAGAGATACGCAGTATTTT